A single TCR beta chain is shown here with its context. What it recognizes is unknown. These data belong to a study of OX40 agonist ivuxolimab in advanced cancers. Study details: Participants, 70% to 90% male, averaged roughly 60 years of age, ranging from about 23 to 90. The study, taken as a whole, reports: Some nonresponders likewise displayed low normalized T-cell clonal expansion.

The CDR3 consists of 16 residues. The assay was immunoSEQ multiplex PCR, and TCRdb's table has in-frame clones only and misses some. The repertoire includes tens of thousands of clones, about 89% of them detected once, and about 14% sits in the top ten. This clonotype was sampled from an adult with an advanced solid tumor such as melanoma, head and neck, liver or kidney cancer. The genes are TRBV21-1 and TRBJ2-2; the DNA was not used to check the table's D call, TRBD1. TRBV21-1 is a pseudogene. The material sequenced was CD4+ or CD8+ T cells sorted from blood, taken in a trial of the OX40 agonist ivuxolimab. The DNA for the CDR3 is TGTGCCAGCAGCAAAGAGGGGGACAGGGATTCCGGGGAGCTGTTTTTT. Translation: CASSKEGDRDSGELFF.